The next 8 T cell receptor beta chains were all read from a single sample in a study of T-cell memory formation after mild COVID-19. Using its own MiXCR run on the 5' RACE reads, TCRdb lists one record per CDR3 protein. The data hold under 600,000 distinct CDR3 sequences, with less than 25% observed a single time. The specimen sequenced was PBMCs or a T cell subset sorted from them (not recorded which). The receptors come from an adult woman who had mild COVID-19 (a few samples of this study predate the infection). Cell type and time point are not known.

As DNA, the CDR3 is TGCAGTGCCGACAGGCGGGGCTACACCTTC. Residues: CSADRRGYTF. The V call is TRBV20-1, the J call TRBJ1-2; possibly TRBD1 for D (6 bases). This CDR3 is 10 amino acids long. Germline CDR1 DFQATT, CDR2 SNEGSKA (reference sequence). Deletions cut 6 bases from V and 8 bases from J, with 10 bases between.

The V call is TRBV12-3 or TRBV12-4, the J call TRBJ1-5; 9 nucleotides line up with TRBD1. CDR3 length: 14 residues. With 2 bases clipped from V and 7 bases from J, the junction kept 3 bases outside the gene matches. CDR3 bases: TGTGCCAGCAGTTTATCTGGACAGGGGCAGCCCCAGCATTTT. Translating it yields CASSLSGQGQPQHF.

The rearrangement uses TRBV10-3 and TRBJ2-1; 10 positions agree with TRBD2. Trimming at V came to 6 bases and at J to 1 base, leaving 6 bases not matched to a gene. The CDR3 consists of 16 residues. The germline V gene has CDR1 ENHRY and CDR2 SYGVKD. The chain's CDR3 is CAIRGSSGSSYNEQFF. The CDR3 region has the DNA TGTGCCATCAGAGGTTCTAGCGGGAGTTCCTACAATGAGCAGTTCTTC.

V is TRBV30 and J is TRBJ2-7; TRBD2 matches at 12 bases. This CDR3 spans 13 amino acids. Germline CDR1 is GTSNPN and CDR2 is SVGIG (reference sequence). With 3 bases clipped from V and 3 bases from J, the junction kept 0 bases outside the gene matches. The CDR3 protein is CAWRTSGGYEQYF. CDR3 in DNA: TGTGCCTGGAGGACTAGCGGGGGCTACGAGCAGTACTTC.

The chain couples TRBV12-3 or TRBV12-4 to TRBJ2-4, with TRBD1 matching over 10 bases. V shed 5 bases, J shed 6 bases, and the junction held 4 bases outside the gene matches. The CDR3 extends over 14 amino acids. CDR3 bases: TGTGCCAGCAGTCGGGACAGGGGTGCAAACATTCAGTACTTC. Amino acid sequence: CASSRDRGANIQYF.

The genes are TRBV6-5 and TRBJ1-1; the D is unclear. Trimming pared 0 bases from V and 5 bases from J, leaving 13 bases between. Germline-derived CDR1 and CDR2 are MNHEY and SVGAGI. The CDR3 totals 15 residues. CDR3 sequence reads: CASSYSTGLGTEAFF. The CDR3 nucleotides read TGTGCCAGCAGTTACTCGACGGGGTTGGGTACTGAAGCTTTCTTT.

The sample holds a few counts of this clonotype. The rearrangement uses TRBV6-2 or TRBV6-3 and TRBJ2-1; 8 bases align to TRBD1. The CDR3 consists of 16 residues. Germline V gene sequence: CDR1 MNHEY, CDR2 SVGEGT. Losses at the gene ends were 5 bases for V and 1 base for J; bases not matched to a gene: 7. The DNA for the CDR3 is TGTGCCAGCAGTCGGTGGACAGGGCCATCCTACAATGAGCAGTTCTTC. Its protein product is CASSRWTGPSYNEQFF.

The chain carries TRBV6-5 and TRBJ2-3; D not resolved. The CDR3 length is 15 residues. V lost 5 bases and J 2 bases, leaving 14 bases between the germline ends. Germline CDR1 reads MNHEY; CDR2 reads SVGAGI. The CDR3 sequence: CASSPRARYTDTQYF. Here the CDR3 DNA reads TGTGCCAGCAGTCCCCGGGCCCGCTACACAGATACGCAGTATTTT.